This T cell receptor (beta chain) stems from a study of shared clonotypes between healthy human individuals. Details on this clone: Distinct nucleotide sequences in the sample also encode this CDR3.

The data were produced by immunoSEQ multiplex PCR, yet TCRdb's version contains in-frame clones alone and is incomplete. Of 2 million to 2.5 million clones listed, about nine tenths are singletons. V was clipped by 0 bases and J by 4 bases, with 4 bases between them. This CDR3 has 12 amino acids. The germline V gene has CDR1 MNHNS and CDR2 SASEGT. Sequenced: naive CD4+ T cells from PBMCs. Described subset: CD45RA+ positively selected. This TCR was sampled from a man younger than 35 in good health. Some clones in this sample may be carry-over from other donors' samples. The J gene is TRBJ2-7, the V gene TRBV6-1; unclear D gene. CDR3 coding DNA: TGTGCCAGCAGTGAAGCTGTTTACGAGCAGTACTTC. Protein product: CASSEAVYEQYF.